Each of the 4 T cell receptor beta chains below was sequenced from the same sample in a study of shared clonotypes between healthy human individuals. Method: immunoSEQ multiplex PCR; TCRdb's copy keeps in-frame clones and lacks some. The table includes roughly 2,500,000 clones, approximately 93% detected once. The sequenced sample was naive CD4+ T cells from PBMCs. Described subset: CD45RA+ positively selected. The receptors come from a young man in good health. Some clones in this sample may be carry-over from other donors' samples.

A note on this clone: At the DNA level, this CDR3 is encoded by other sequences in the same sample as well. The V gene is TRBV29-1, the J gene TRBJ2-3; tentative D call: TRBD1 (6 bases). The CDR3 covers 12 residues. Between the trimmed V and J ends, which lost 3 bases and 3 bases, there was a span of 7 bases. Germline lookup yields CDR1 SQVTM and CDR2 ANQGSEA. CDR3 residues: CSVERGTDTQYF. The CDR3 DNA is TGCAGCGTTGAGAGGGGGACAGATACGCAGTATTTT.

As to this clone: Mismatch with germline at one junction end may stem from a read error. The chain links TRBV29-1 to TRBJ2-7; 10 positions agree with TRBD2. In germline, CDR1 is SQVTM, CDR2 ANQGSEA. This CDR3 comprises 14 residues. The CDR3 DNA follows: TGCAGCGCACTCCTAGCGGGAGTGTCCTCCGAGCAGTACTTC. Protein product: CSALLAGVSSEQYF.

This chain joins TRBV6-1 and TRBJ2-1; D remains unclear. Trimming took 4 bases from V and 0 from J, leaving 10 bases between them. The CDR3 contains 15 residues. Germline V gene data show CDR1 as MNHNS and CDR2 as SASEGT. The CDR3 reads CASSGTASSYNEQFF. For the CDR3, the DNA is TGTGCCAGCAGTGGGACGGCTAGCTCCTACAATGAGCAGTTCTTC.

Points on this clone: The sample has other DNA sequences that encode this CDR3 too. The J gene is TRBJ2-2, the V gene TRBV5-1; no definite D call. V lost 3 bases and J lost 1, with 7 bases in between. The CDR3 extends over 14 amino acids. In germline, CDR1 is SGHRS, CDR2 YFSETQ. DNA for the CDR3: TGCGCCAGCAGCTCAGTTTTGAACACCGGGGAGCTGTTTTTT. This translates into CASSSVLNTGELFF.